In this sample, the clone carrying this TCR beta chain turned up a few times. The data derive from a study of blood T cell repertoires in COVID-19. Some clones are missing from TCRdb's copy, which holds only in-frame ones; the method was immunoSEQ multiplex PCR. This sample has approximately 83,000 clones; nearly 90% occur once, and the top ten carry 7.3%. Germline V gene lookup returns CDR1 PRHDT and CDR2 FYEKMQ (reference sequence). The CDR3 runs to 16 residues. The V end was cut by 0 bases, the J end by 5 bases, with 17 bases between. This receptor was identified in a man in his 70s with acute or convalescent COVID-19. The chain is built from TRBV13 and TRBJ2-7; maybe TRBD1 (6 bases). Sequencing used peripheral blood. The CDR3 reads CASSLGFTGIDDEQYF. CDR3 nucleotide sequence: TGTGCCAGCAGCTTAGGTTTCACAGGGATTGATGACGAGCAGTACTTC.